The 14 T cell receptor beta chains reported below all come from one sample, sequenced in a study of CD8+CD57+ T cells in acquired aplastic anemia. Genomic DNA served as template for TCR beta VDJ and CDR3 profiling. TCRdb ran MiXCR on the reads and lists one entry per CDR3 protein. Of about 290,000 distinct CDR3 sequences in the sample, around three fifths are singletons; the top ten hold roughly 1.2%. Sequenced patients had shown CD8+CD57+ cell expansion by flow cytometry. The sample was sorted CD4+, CD8+, or CD8+CD57+ T cells (not recorded which) from PBMCs. These receptors came from a human donor with aplastic anemia.

The V gene is TRBV7-9, the J gene TRBJ2-7; no reliable D call. Germline CDR1 and CDR2: SEHNR and FQNEAQ (reference sequence). The V gene lost 5 bases and the J gene lost 5 bases, with 10 bases spanning the gap. This CDR3 contains 12 residues. The CDR3 here is CASSPGINEQYF. The DNA of the CDR3 is TGTGCCAGCAGCCCAGGTATTAACGAGCAGTACTTC.

The sample holds one count of this clonotype. A much larger clone lies one base from this, so it may be a read error. The chain is built from TRBV18 and TRBJ2-7, with TRBD1 matching 12 bases. Germline lookup yields CDR1 KGHSH and CDR2 LQKENI. There are 15 residues in the CDR3. The CDR3: CASSQPGQGANDQYF. In nucleotides, the CDR3 is TGTGCCAGCTCACAGCCGGGACAGGGGGCGAACGATCAGTACTTC.

This clonotype was seen a single time. The chain joins TRBV19 to TRBJ2-5; D gene unclear. V lost 2 bases and J 1 base, leaving 23 bases between the germline ends. This CDR3 comprises 19 residues. The germline V gene has CDR1 LNHDA and CDR2 SQIVND (reference sequence). CDR3 sequence: CASSIIAIWSNQPQETQYF. The DNA of the CDR3 is TGTGCCAGTAGTATAATCGCCATTTGGAGCAATCAGCCCCAAGAGACCCAGTACTTC.

The rearrangement joins TRBV6-1 to TRBJ2-7, with D possibly called TRBD1 or TRBD2 (7 bases each). This CDR3 region has 15 residues. The V gene's germline CDR1 is MNHNS and CDR2 SASEGT. V lost 1 base, J lost 4 bases, and 14 bases lay in between. The CDR3 protein is CASSEEHRGGYEQYF. DNA of the CDR3: TGTGCCAGCAGTGAAGAGCACAGGGGAGGGTACGAGCAGTACTTC.

This clonotype occurred many times. The chain carries TRBV18 and TRBJ1-1, with TRBD1 matching over 7 bases. The length of the CDR3 is 14 residues. Germline V gives CDR1 KGHSH, CDR2 LQKENI. The V and J ends lost 6 bases and 0 bases, in that order; junction bases with no gene match: 4. CDR3 sequence (DNA): TGTGCCAGCTCCCGGGACAGCCTGAACACTGAAGCTTTCTTT. Its protein product is CASSRDSLNTEAFF.

The chain employs TRBV2 and TRBJ1-1, with D possibly TRBD1 on 5 matching bases. Per the germline V gene, CDR1 is SNHLY and CDR2 is FYNNEI. Trimming took off 6 bases at V and 1 base at J, with 9 bases between the two ends. This CDR3 is 13 amino acids long. The DNA for the CDR3 is TGTGCCAGCAGAAGAAGGGGGAACACTGAAGCTTTCTTT. Protein: CASRRRGNTEAFF.

The chain links TRBV2 to TRBJ2-5; TRBD1 agrees at 7 bases. The germline gives CDR1 SNHLY, CDR2 FYNNEI. This CDR3 is 14 amino acids long. The ends lost 7 bases at V and 1 base at J; junction bases unmatched: 6. CDR3 sequence reads: CASNRDRAQETQYF. CDR3 nucleotides: TGTGCCAGCAACAGAGACAGGGCCCAAGAGACCCAGTACTTC.

This clonotype was counted many times. The chain couples TRBV5-6 to TRBJ2-7, with D hard to call. Trimming took off 1 base at V and 2 bases at J, with 10 bases between the two ends. The CDR3 extends over 14 amino acids. Germline loops: CDR1 SGHDT, CDR2 YYEEEE. CDR3 sequence (DNA): TGTGCCAGCAGCTTGCGTGAGTCTGCCTACGAGCAGTACTTC. The encoded protein is CASSLRESAYEQYF. The whole variable domain, filled in from reference TRBV5-6 and TRBJ2-7, reads DAGVTQSPTHLIKTRGQQVTLRCSPKSGHDTVSWYQQALGQGPQFIFQYYEEEERQRGNFPDRFSGHQFPNYSSELNVNALLLGDSALYLCASSLRESAYEQYFGPGTRLTVT.

The chain combines TRBV10-3 with TRBJ1-5; 7 bases align to TRBD1. Unmatched junction bases numbered 5, after V lost 0 bases and J lost 0 bases. The CDR3 runs to 17 residues. Per the germline V gene, CDR1 is ENHRY and CDR2 is SYGVKD. Here the CDR3 reads CAISESGGGPSNQPQHF. The DNA of the CDR3 is TGTGCCATCAGTGAGTCCGGAGGGGGCCCTAGCAATCAGCCCCAGCATTTT.

This rearrangement joins TRBV25-1 to TRBJ1-4, with D possibly TRBD1 on 5 matching bases. This CDR3 has 15 residues. Germline values: CDR1 MGHDK, CDR2 SYGVNS. V lost 3 bases and J lost 11, with 19 bases in between. The CDR3 DNA is TGTGCCAGCAGTGACGACCGGGCAGGGTCAGCCAAACTGTTTTTT. Translation: CASSDDRAGSAKLFF.

Many counts were recorded for this clonotype. One junction end does not reproduce the germline sequence, and a read error may be involved. The J gene is TRBJ2-3, the V gene TRBV12-3 or TRBV12-4; maybe TRBD2 (6 bases). This CDR3 is 13 amino acids long. The CDR3: CASSGGLSETQYF. The CDR3 DNA follows: TGTGCCAGCAGTGGGGGACTCTCAGAGACGCAGTATTTT.

This clonotype has only one observation. Since no conserved phenylalanine or tryptophan closes the CDR3, a read error is the likely cause. The DNA is omitted, as the CDR3 cannot be located on it reliably, and the CDR3 follows TCRdb's listing. V is TRBV6-4 and J is TRBJ2-1; the table's D call of TRBD2 was not tested on the DNA. The germline V gene encodes CDR1 MRHNA and CDR2 SNTAGT. The CDR3 length equals 18 residues, ends included. The CDR3 sequence: CASSRREGQTGSPTMSSC.

This clonotype has at least ten counts. This chain joins TRBV2 and TRBJ2-2; possibly TRBD1 for D (5 bases). Germline assignment: CDR1 SNHLY and CDR2 FYNNEI. This CDR3 is 15 amino acids long. V gave up 4 bases and J gave up 6 bases, with 15 bases separating them. The CDR3 DNA follows: TGTGCCAGCAGTGTGGGCAGGGCGGACGCCGGGGAGCTGTTTTTT. Translation gives CASSVGRADAGELFF.

The sample holds many counts of this clonotype. V and J are TRBV6-6 and TRBJ1-1; D possibly corresponds to TRBD1 (6 bases). Per germline, CDR1 MNHNY and CDR2 SVGAGI (reference sequence). The CDR3 covers 14 residues. V lost 9 bases and J 5 bases, leaving 19 bases between the germline ends. The CDR3 reads CASQKEGQLTEAFF. CDR3 sequence (DNA): TGTGCCAGTCAAAAAGAGGGACAACTAACTGAAGCTTTCTTT.